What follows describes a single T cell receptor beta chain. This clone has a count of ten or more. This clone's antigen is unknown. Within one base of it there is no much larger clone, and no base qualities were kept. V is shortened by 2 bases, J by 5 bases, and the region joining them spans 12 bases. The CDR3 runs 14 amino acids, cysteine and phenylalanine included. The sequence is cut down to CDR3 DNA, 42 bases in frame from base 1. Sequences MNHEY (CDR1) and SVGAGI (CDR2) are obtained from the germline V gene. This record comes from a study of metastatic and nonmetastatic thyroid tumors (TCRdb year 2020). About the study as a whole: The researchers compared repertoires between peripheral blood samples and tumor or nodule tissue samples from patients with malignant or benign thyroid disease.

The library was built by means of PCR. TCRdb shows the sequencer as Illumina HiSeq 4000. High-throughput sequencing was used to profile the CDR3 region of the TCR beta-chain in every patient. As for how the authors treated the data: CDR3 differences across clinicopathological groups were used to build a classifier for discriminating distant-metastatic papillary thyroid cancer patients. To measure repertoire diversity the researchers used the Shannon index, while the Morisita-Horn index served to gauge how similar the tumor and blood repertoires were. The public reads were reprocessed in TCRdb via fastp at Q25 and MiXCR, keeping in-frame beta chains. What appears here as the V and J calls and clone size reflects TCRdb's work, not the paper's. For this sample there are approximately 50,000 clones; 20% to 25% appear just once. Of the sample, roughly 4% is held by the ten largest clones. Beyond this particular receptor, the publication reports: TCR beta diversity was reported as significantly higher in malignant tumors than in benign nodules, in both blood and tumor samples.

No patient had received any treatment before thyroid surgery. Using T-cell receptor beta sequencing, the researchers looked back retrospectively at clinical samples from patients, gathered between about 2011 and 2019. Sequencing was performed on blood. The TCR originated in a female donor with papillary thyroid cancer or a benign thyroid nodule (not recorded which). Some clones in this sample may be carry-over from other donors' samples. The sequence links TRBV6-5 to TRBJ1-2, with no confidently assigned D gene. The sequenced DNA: TGTGCCAGCAGTTACGGAGGAAACGTGTATGGCTACACCTTC. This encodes CASSYGGNVYGYTF.